The clone carrying this T cell receptor beta chain was seen more than once but under ten times. Original processing notes: It was from reference gene primer amplification that nucleated cell counts were estimated. The method was immunoSEQ multiplex PCR; TCRdb's version includes in-frame clones alone and lacks a portion of them. V, J and clone size are those of that table, while D and trimming were read from the DNA. The sample yields just over 75,000 clones, 75% to 90% seen once. This entry belongs to a study of blood T cell repertoires in COVID-19. Overall study context: COVID-19 samples, acute and convalescent, were from the United States, Italy and Spain. In each case, the material was cDNA or gDNA derived from T cells, B-cell-depleted T cells, or PBMCs.

V dropped 10 bases and J dropped 0 bases, with 13 bases sitting between them. The CDR3 spans 14 residues. Germline values: CDR1 LNHDA, CDR2 SQIVND (reference sequence). Sequencing was performed on peripheral blood. This receptor was taken from a man between 60 and 70 years old with active or convalescent COVID-19. V is TRBV19 and J is TRBJ1-5; possible D gene TRBD1, 6 bases. The CDR3 DNA reads as TGTGCCATTGCACAGGGCGATAGCAATCAGCCCCAGCATTTT. It specifies CAIAQGDSNQPQHF.